The clone carrying this T cell receptor (beta chain) appeared a few times. This sample stems from a study of regulatory T cells in long-lasting Graves disease. According to the study, TCR beta libraries were built with iRepertoire HTBI primers and CDR3-region Arm-PCR. TCRdb processed the multiplex PCR reads anew with MiXCR; each CDR3 protein has one entry. The sample records roughly 500,000 distinct CDR3 sequences, less than 25% being singletons. The germline V gene has CDR1 MDHEN and CDR2 SYDVKM. The CDR3 runs to 14 residues. V was clipped by 5 bases and J by 1 base, with 11 bases between them. The time point was: persistent/refractory GD, antithyroid drugs over 5 years with positive TRAb. The TCR library was made from RNA that had been extracted from PBMCs in TRIzol.

This chain joins TRBV28 and TRBJ1-1; no clear D. Sequencing used peripheral blood mononuclear cells (PBMCs), obtained when the disease was refractory, from a patient treated with antithyroid drugs. The receptor comes from a female donor with Graves disease. CDR3 in amino acids: CASSQTPGNTEAFF. The CDR3 nucleotides read TGTGCCAGCAGTCAAACGCCAGGGAACACTGAAGCTTTCTTT.